This record looks at one TCR beta chain sequence and its context. No antigen is known for it. Germline V gene data show CDR1 as LNHDA and CDR2 as SQIVND (reference sequence). V gave up 5 bases and J gave up 2 bases; unmatched junction bases: 9. The CDR3 has 16 amino acids. Amplification used 60 Vbeta primers and 13 Jbeta primers. TCRdb's copy holds only in-frame clones and misses some; the assay was immunoSEQ multiplex PCR. The profile shows 150,000 to 200,000 clones, 82% of them singletons. This specimen comes from a study of cytomegalovirus exposure and HLA in healthy donors. Study in general: As an earlier analysis found, 180 million or so T cells yielded some 120 million unique TCR beta sequences.

Study-level results: It was approximately 160 TCR beta chains that were listed as cytomegalovirus-associated.

The sample was PBMCs. The chain has TRBV19 and TRBJ2-5; 9 nucleotides agree with TRBD2. This sequence originates from a male donor in good health and CMV-seropositive. CDR3: CASSEELAGEQETQYF. The CDR3 bases are TGTGCCAGTAGTGAGGAACTAGCGGGTGAACAAGAGACCCAGTACTTC.